The table lists the clone carrying this TCR beta chain with a few counts. What it binds is not known. Each CDR3 protein gets one entry after TCRdb re-called the 5' RACE reads with MiXCR. The data hold 340,000 or so distinct CDR3 sequences, with around 13% observed a single time. The sample belongs to a study of T cells after yellow fever vaccination. General study results and limits: Re-detected after boosting: most primary clones, 96% of CD4 and 88% of CD8.

The CDR3 consists of 17 residues. V shed 0 bases, J shed 7 bases, and the junction held 7 bases outside the gene matches. Germline values: CDR1 LGHNA, CDR2 YNFKEQ. The genes are TRBV4-2 and TRBJ1-5, with TRBD1 identical over 12 bases. The specimen comprised CD4+ T cells sorted from PBMCs, sampled 15 days after the yellow fever booster vaccination. The receptor was derived from a man between 18 and 35 years old who received the YFV17D yellow fever vaccine. Here the CDR3 DNA reads TGTGCCAGCAGCCAAGATCACTTTGGGACAGGGGGCCAGCCCCAGCATTTT. Protein: CASSQDHFGTGGQPQHF.